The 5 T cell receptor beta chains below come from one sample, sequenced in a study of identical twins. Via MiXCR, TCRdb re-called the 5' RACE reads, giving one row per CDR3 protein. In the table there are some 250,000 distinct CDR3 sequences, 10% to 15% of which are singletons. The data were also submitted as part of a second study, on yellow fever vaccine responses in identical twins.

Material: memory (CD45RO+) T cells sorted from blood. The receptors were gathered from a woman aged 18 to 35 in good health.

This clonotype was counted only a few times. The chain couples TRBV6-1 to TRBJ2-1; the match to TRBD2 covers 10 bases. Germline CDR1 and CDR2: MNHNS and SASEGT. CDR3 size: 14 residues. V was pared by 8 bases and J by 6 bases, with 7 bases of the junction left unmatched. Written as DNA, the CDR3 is TGTGCCAGCTCAGCACTAGCGGGAATCAATGAGCAGTTCTTC. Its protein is CASSALAGINEQFF.

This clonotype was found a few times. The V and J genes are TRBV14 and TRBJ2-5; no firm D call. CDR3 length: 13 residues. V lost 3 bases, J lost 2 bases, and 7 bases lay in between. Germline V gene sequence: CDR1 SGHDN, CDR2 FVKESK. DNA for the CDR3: TGTGCCAGCAGCCACCTGAATCAAGAGACCCAGTACTTC. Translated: CASSHLNQETQYF.

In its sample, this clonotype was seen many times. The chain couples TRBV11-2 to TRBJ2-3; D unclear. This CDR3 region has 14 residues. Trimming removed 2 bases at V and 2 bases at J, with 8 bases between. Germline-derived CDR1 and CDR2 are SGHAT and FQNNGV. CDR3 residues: CASSLRSPTDTQYF. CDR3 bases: TGTGCCAGCAGCTTACGGAGTCCCACAGATACGCAGTATTTT. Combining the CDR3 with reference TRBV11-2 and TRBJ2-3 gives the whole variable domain EAGVAQSPRYKIIEKRQSVAFWCNPISGHATLYWYQQILGQGPKLLIQFQNNGVVDDSQLPKDRFSAERLKGVDSTLKIQPAKLEDSAVYLCASSLRSPTDTQYFGPGTRLTVL.

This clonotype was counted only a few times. The CDR3 DNA is TGCAGTGCTCGGGACGGACGGGCGCAAAGCTATGGCTACACCTTC. The encoded protein is CSARDGRAQSYGYTF. This sequence joins TRBV20-1 and TRBJ1-2; TRBD1 might be the D (5 bases). The CDR3 sequence is 15 residues long. In germline, CDR1 is DFQATT, CDR2 SNEGSKA (reference sequence). V lost 5 bases and J lost 4, with 20 bases in between.

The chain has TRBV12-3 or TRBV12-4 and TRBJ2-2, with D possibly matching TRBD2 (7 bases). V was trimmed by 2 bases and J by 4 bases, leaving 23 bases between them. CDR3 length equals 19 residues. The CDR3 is CASSLIRGGGRRSTGELFF. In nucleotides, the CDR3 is TGTGCCAGCAGTTTAATACGCGGGGGCGGCCGTCGTAGCACCGGGGAGCTGTTTTTT.